What follows are 29 T cell receptor beta chains derived from one specimen sequenced in a study of cytomegalovirus exposure and HLA in healthy donors. Vbeta (60) and Jbeta (13) primers were used in the PCR. The table came from immunoSEQ multiplex PCR; TCRdb's copy has only in-frame clones and leaves some out. This sample has approximately 93,000 clones, with around four fifths found just once. What was sequenced was PBMCs. The receptors here all came from a woman aged 40-49 years in good health and CMV-seronegative.

In this sample, this clone turned up a few times. The rearrangement uses TRBV14 and TRBJ1-2; D is unresolved. Per germline, CDR1 SGHDN and CDR2 FVKESK. V lost 3 bases, J lost 4 bases, and 9 bases lay in between. This CDR3 spans 13 amino acids. DNA of the CDR3: TGTGCCAGCAGCCACGGGATCCTCTATGGCTACACCTTC. It codes for CASSHGILYGYTF.

The chain carries TRBV28 and TRBJ2-1, with 9 bases lining up with TRBD2. Unmatched junction bases numbered 6, after V lost 8 bases and J lost 4 bases. The CDR3 runs 14 residues. Germline V gene sequence: CDR1 MDHEN, CDR2 SYDVKM. The DNA of the CDR3 is TGTGCCAGCTTAGTAAGCGGGAGGTACAATGAGCAGTTCTTC. Translated, it gives CASLVSGRYNEQFF.

J is TRBJ2-4 and V is TRBV19, with D possibly being TRBD2 (5 bases). The germline CDR1 and CDR2 sequences are LNHDA and SQIVND (reference sequence). V dropped 0 bases and J dropped 7 bases, with 13 bases sitting between them. The CDR3 consists of 15 residues. The CDR3 spells CASSIDFAGMNIQYF. The CDR3, as DNA: TGTGCCAGTAGTATAGATTTTGCGGGTATGAACATTCAGTACTTC.

The chain uses TRBV5-1 and TRBJ2-2; D gene unclear. The CDR3 has 14 residues. CDR1 SGHRS and CDR2 YFSETQ come from the germline V gene. V lost 2 bases and J 5 bases, leaving 10 bases between the germline ends. CDR3 bases: TGCGCCAGCAGCTTATTACAGTCGACCGGGGAGCTGTTTTTT. It specifies CASSLLQSTGELFF.

CDR3 in amino acids: CASSQRQGMDYGYTF. In nucleotides, the CDR3 is TGCGCCAGCAGCCAGAGACAGGGTATGGACTATGGCTACACCTTC. The chain uses TRBV4-3 and TRBJ1-2; 7 positions agree with TRBD1. V trimming: 3 bases; J trimming: 3 bases; junction bases outside the gene matches: 7. Looked up from germline, CDR1 is LGHNA and CDR2 is YSLEER. The CDR3 is 15 residues long.

V usage is TRBV15 and J usage is TRBJ1-3; D remains unclear. CDR3 length: 16 amino acids. The V gene's germline CDR1 is LNHNV and CDR2 YYDKDF (reference sequence). The germline V and J ends were trimmed by 0 bases and 0 bases, with 9 bases remaining between them. Here the CDR3 DNA reads TGTGCCACCAGCAGAGATCCAGGCTCCTCTGGAAACACCATATATTTT. Translating gives CATSRDPGSSGNTIYF.

This clone has a single count. At one of its ends the junction is not consistent with the germline gene, which may arise from a read error. This rearrangement joins TRBV11-2 to TRBJ1-2, with 7 bases fitting TRBD1. CDR1 and CDR2 from the germline V gene are SGHAT and FQNNGV. The CDR3 has 13 amino acids. Written as DNA, the CDR3 is TGTGCCAGCAGCTCAAAGGGGGCGCTCGGCTACCCCTTC. This encodes CASSSKGALGYPF.

The chain uses TRBV19 and TRBJ1-2; D unclear. This CDR3 is built from 13 residues. V dropped 8 bases and J dropped 7 bases, with 17 bases sitting between them. Per germline, CDR1 LNHDA and CDR2 SQIVND (reference sequence). Here the CDR3 reads CASHPSDAVGYTF. CDR3 bases: TGTGCCAGTCACCCCTCGGATGCGGTTGGCTACACCTTC.

The chain carries TRBV29-1 and TRBJ2-7; unclear D gene. Trimming stripped 0 bases from V and 3 bases from J, with 6 bases between. Looked up from germline, CDR1 is SQVTM and CDR2 is ANQGSEA. The CDR3 length is 12 residues. CDR3 sequence: CSVEDRFYEQYF. In DNA form, the CDR3 reads TGCAGCGTTGAAGACAGGTTCTACGAGCAGTACTTC.

V is TRBV28 and J is TRBJ2-7; D possibly corresponds to TRBD1 (6 bases). V lost 7 bases, J lost 7 bases, and 17 bases lay in between. Germline assignment: CDR1 MDHEN and CDR2 SYDVKM. The CDR3 is 13 amino acids. Here the CDR3 DNA reads TGTGCCAGCACCCCCACCGGGACAAGGGAGCAGTACTTC. Translation gives CASTPTGTREQYF. Using reference TRBV28 and TRBJ2-7 for the parts outside the CDR3, the full variable domain is DVKVTQSSRYLVKRTGEKVFLECVQDMDHENMFWYRQDPGLGLRLIYFSYDVKMKEKGDIPEGYSVSREKKERFSLILESASTNQTSMYLCASTPTGTREQYFGPGTRLTVT.

This clone was observed a few times. The CDR3 region has the DNA TGTGCCAGCAGACGGTTTAGCAATCAGCCCCAGCATTTT. Its translation is CASRRFSNQPQHF. The J gene is TRBJ1-5, the V gene TRBV6-5; D is unresolved. Germline lookup yields CDR1 MNHEY and CDR2 SVGAGI. The CDR3 sequence is 13 residues long. The V gene lost 6 bases and the J gene lost 0 bases, with 6 bases spanning the gap.

The chain recombines TRBV29-1 with TRBJ1-4; TRBD1 is a possible D gene (5 bases). CDR1 and CDR2 (germline): SQVTM, ANQGSEA. V was clipped by 7 bases and J by 5 bases, with 14 bases between them. The CDR3 totals 13 residues. CDR3 protein: CSAWPGGNEKLFF. The DNA of the CDR3 is TGCAGCGCCTGGCCCGGGGGGAATGAAAAACTGTTTTTT.

The chain combines TRBV9 with TRBJ2-6, with D perhaps matching TRBD2 (5 bases). The germline gives CDR1 SGDLS, CDR2 YYNGEE. The V and J ends lost 3 bases and 14 bases respectively, with 18 bases between them. The CDR3 is 14 residues long. CDR3 sequence: CASSGTDPRGILTF. DNA for the CDR3: TGTGCCAGCAGCGGGACGGATCCTCGGGGTATCCTGACTTTC.

The table lists this clone with a few counts. The chain employs TRBV6-1 and TRBJ1-5, with D unresolved. Trimming took 3 bases from V and 9 from J, leaving 12 bases between them. The CDR3 sequence is 13 residues long. CDR1 MNHNS and CDR2 SASEGT come from the germline V gene. The CDR3 nucleotides are TGTGCCAGCAGTGATGAAATCCGGGGGCCCCAGCATTTT. Protein sequence: CASSDEIRGPQHF.

This clone came up once. The chain links TRBV30 to TRBJ1-1; 8 bases match TRBD1. Germline assignment: CDR1 GTSNPN and CDR2 SVGIG (reference sequence). This CDR3 has 15 amino acids. The V gene end was trimmed by 3 bases and the J gene end by 1 base; junction bases not matched to a gene: 7. The chain's CDR3 is CAWSTGTGPNTEAFF. In DNA, the CDR3 is TGTGCCTGGAGCACCGGGACAGGCCCGAACACTGAAGCTTTCTTT. Filled out from reference TRBV30 and TRBJ1-1, the complete variable domain reads SQTIHQWPATLVQPVGSPLSLECTVEGTSNPNLYWYRQAAGRGLQLLFYSVGIGQISSEVPQNLSASRPQDRQFILSSKKLLLSDSGFYLCAWSTGTGPNTEAFFGQGTRLTVV.

The chain couples TRBV6-1 to TRBJ2-7; 9 positions match TRBD1. The CDR3 runs 15 residues. Germline values: CDR1 MNHNS, CDR2 SASEGT. After removal of 3 bases from V and 4 bases from J, the junction contained 7 bases not matched to a gene. Here the CDR3 reads CASSEWDRDLYEQYF. CDR3 in DNA: TGTGCCAGCAGTGAGTGGGACAGGGACTTATACGAGCAGTACTTC.

The chain employs TRBV27 and TRBJ2-7, with TRBD1 identical over 7 bases. In germline, CDR1 is MNHEY, CDR2 SMNVEV (reference sequence). The CDR3 runs to 12 residues. With V trimmed by 9 bases and J by 2 bases, 4 bases remained unmatched. CDR3 bases: TGTGCCAGTCGGACAGGCGCCTACGAGCAGTACTTC. This sequence encodes CASRTGAYEQYF.

The CDR3 loop reads CASKQGGNSPLHF. Written as DNA, the CDR3 is TGTGCCAGCAAACAGGGGGGGAATTCACCCCTCCACTTT. The chain recombines TRBV6-6 with TRBJ1-6; TRBD1 matches 8 bases. The CDR3 totals 13 residues. Germline V lookup: CDR1 MNHNY, CDR2 SVGAGI (reference sequence). V was clipped by 7 bases and J by 7 bases; unmatched bases: 3.

This clone was seen just once. This chain joins TRBV14 and TRBJ2-5; 12 bases agree with TRBD2. Germline assignment: CDR1 SGHDN and CDR2 FVKESK. V was clipped by 3 bases and J by 6 bases; unmatched bases: 5. This CDR3 has 15 residues. The CDR3: CASSHSTSGSKTQYF. The CDR3 nucleotides read TGTGCCAGCAGCCACTCGACTAGCGGGAGTAAGACCCAGTACTTC.

The chain combines TRBV18 with TRBJ1-1; TRBD1 aligns across 8 bases. The junction had 4 bases not matched to a gene; V was cut back by 4 bases and J by 3 bases. The germline V gene has CDR1 KGHSH and CDR2 LQKENI. CDR3 length: 14 residues. In DNA form, the CDR3 reads TGTGCCAGCTCACTACAGGGGGAGGACACTGAAGCTTTCTTT. It specifies CASSLQGEDTEAFF.

V and J are TRBV29-1 and TRBJ1-2; 11 bases map to TRBD1. The junction had 4 bases not matched to a gene; V was cut back by 6 bases and J by 10 bases. Looked up from germline, CDR1 is SQVTM and CDR2 is ANQGSEA. The CDR3 sequence is 11 residues long. The CDR3 loop reads CSVLGQGVYTF. The CDR3 DNA follows: TGCAGCGTCCTGGGACAGGGGGTCTACACCTTC.

This chain uses TRBV7-9 with TRBJ1-1, with 7 bases matching TRBD1. Trimming removed 5 bases from V and 4 bases from J; junction bases left unmatched: 10. From germline, CDR1 is SEHNR and CDR2 FQNEAQ (reference sequence). The CDR3 covers 15 residues. In nucleotides, the CDR3 is TGTGCCAGCAGCCTCGACAGGGCGTGGGGCACTGAAGCTTTCTTT. It translates to CASSLDRAWGTEAFF.

The chain is built from TRBV18 and TRBJ2-2; D gene ambiguous. The CDR3 spans 14 residues. CDR1 is KGHSH, CDR2 LQKENI, per germline. The ends were cut back, 2 bases at V and 1 base at J, with 5 bases in the middle. CDR3 sequence: CASSPRQNTGELFF. CDR3 nucleotide sequence: TGTGCCAGCTCACCAAGACAGAACACCGGGGAGCTGTTTTTT.

The V gene is TRBV6-5, the J gene TRBJ2-1, with D tentatively TRBD2 (6 bases). Looked up from germline, CDR1 is MNHEY and CDR2 is SVGAGI. The ends were cut back, 0 bases at V and 0 bases at J, with 9 bases in the middle. The CDR3 is made up of 16 amino acids. The CDR3 DNA follows: TGTGCCAGCAGTTACTCGAGCGGGTTCTCCTACAATGAGCAGTTCTTC. This translates into CASSYSSGFSYNEQFF.

J is TRBJ2-4 and V is TRBV6-1; 7 bases are a match to TRBD2. V was pared by 3 bases and J by 9 bases, with 8 bases of the junction left unmatched. The germline V gene encodes CDR1 MNHNS and CDR2 SASEGT. This CDR3 is built from 14 residues. The CDR3 coding sequence is TGTGCCAGCAGTGAGGGCGGGAGTCTCGGCATTCAGTACTTC. This sequence encodes CASSEGGSLGIQYF.

The chain carries TRBV5-1 and TRBJ2-3; 9 nucleotides match TRBD2. This CDR3 is built from 17 residues. CDR1 is SGHRS and CDR2 is YFSETQ in the germline V gene. V lost 4 bases to trimming and J lost 2 bases; unmatched junction nucleotides: 11. This chain's CDR3 is CASSAGGGRGHTDTQYF. The DNA for the CDR3 is TGCGCCAGCAGCGCCGGGGGCGGGAGGGGGCACACAGATACGCAGTATTTT.

This chain links TRBV19 with TRBJ1-5; D unresolved. The V and J ends lost 10 bases and 6 bases respectively, with 19 bases between them. This CDR3 spans 14 amino acids. CDR1 and CDR2 (germline): LNHDA, SQIVND (reference sequence). The CDR3 nucleotides are TGTGCCACCCACCCAAAGTGGGCTTTTCAGCCCCAGCATTTT. Translated: CATHPKWAFQPQHF.

The chain has TRBV28 and TRBJ1-4, with 10 bases identical to TRBD1. Unmatched junction bases numbered 11, after V lost 8 bases and J lost 8 bases. Germline V gene lookup returns CDR1 MDHEN and CDR2 SYDVKM. The CDR3 has 15 residues. The CDR3 DNA reads as TGTGCCAGCCAATCTGGGGACAGGGGAAAGGAAAAACTGTTTTTT. Its protein is CASQSGDRGKEKLFF.

The chain joins TRBV4-2 to TRBJ2-5; 8 positions agree with TRBD1. Trimming cost V 0 bases and J 6 bases; bases outside gene matches: 3. Germline CDR1 reads LGHNA; CDR2 reads YNFKEQ. The CDR3 has 14 residues. CDR3 in amino acids: CASSQEGQEKTQYF. The CDR3 region has the DNA TGTGCCAGCAGCCAAGAGGGACAGGAGAAGACCCAGTACTTC.